The entry below describes one TCR beta chain. The antigen remains undetermined. This record belongs to a study of T cells in Graves' hyperthyroidism and ophthalmopathy. Findings and caveats of the study: The model made its ophthalmopathy prediction, and onset followed a median approximately 6 months later. Blood shared most expanded thyroid clonotypes above 0.001.

Germline V CDR1 and CDR2: SGHRS, YFSETQ. CDR3 length: 14 amino acids. Trimming removed 3 bases at V and 6 bases at J, with 16 bases between. Amplification of TCR beta CDR3 regions was performed using RNA transcripts as template. First-round RT-PCR of the TCR CDR3 relied on the HTBI primer set. From the multiplex PCR reads, TCRdb called clonotypes with MiXCR, one entry per CDR3 protein. The sample has 500,000 to 650,000 distinct CDR3 sequences, approximately 48% seen once. This TCR derives from an adult woman with Graves' disease, either hyperthyroidism or ophthalmopathy (not recorded which). Sequencing was carried out using peripheral blood or thyroid tissue (not recorded which). The rearrangement uses TRBV5-1 and TRBJ2-7, with D possibly being TRBD2 (6 bases). CDR3 loop: CASSSGLSTVEQYF. CDR3 in DNA: TGCGCCAGCAGCTCGGGACTGTCTACGGTCGAGCAGTACTTC. The full variable domain, with the rest looked up from reference TRBV5-1 and TRBJ2-7, is KAGVTQTPRYLIKTRGQQVTLSCSPISGHRSVSWYQQTPGQGLQFLFEYFSETQRNKGNFPGRFSGRQFSNSRSEMNVSTLELGDSALYLCASSSGLSTVEQYFGPGTRLTVT.